The 12 T cell receptor beta chains reported below all come from one sample, sequenced in a study of early T cells in non-severe SARS-CoV-2 infection. Each CDR3 protein gets one entry after TCRdb re-called the 5' RACE reads with MiXCR. This table holds 48,000 or so distinct CDR3 sequences, 6.2% found once. Here the sequenced sample was whole blood, taken at baseline. Receptor source: an adult who was a healthcare worker with PCR-confirmed SARS-CoV-2 infection or an uninfected control (not recorded which).

The table lists this clonotype with many counts. The chain recombines TRBV7-6 with TRBJ2-3; tentative D call: TRBD1 (5 bases). Germline-derived CDR1 and CDR2 are SGHVS and FNYEAQ. V lost 3 bases, J lost 5 bases, and 9 bases lay in between. This CDR3 comprises 13 residues. The CDR3 bases are TGTGCCAGCAGCTTGGGGCCTTTAGATACGCAGTATTTT. This codes for CASSLGPLDTQYF.

Many counts were recorded for this clonotype. The chain links TRBV5-1 to TRBJ1-2; no clear D gene. The V gene's germline CDR1 is SGHRS and CDR2 YFSETQ. V shed 2 bases and J shed 0 bases, with 11 bases lying between them. This CDR3 comprises 15 residues. In DNA form, the CDR3 reads TGCGCCAGCAGCTTCGGGCAGGCCGCTAACTATGGCTACACCTTC. This sequence encodes CASSFGQAANYGYTF.

About this clonotype: A much larger clone lies one base from this, so it may be a read error. The CDR3: CSARNPFRLAGAGNEQFF. The CDR3 DNA reads as TGCAGTGCTAGGAACCCCTTCAGGCTAGCGGGAGCTGGGAATGAGCAGTTCTTC. The genes are TRBV20-1 and TRBJ2-1, with 10 bases lining up with TRBD2. V lost 3 bases and J lost 7; bases outside the gene matches: 18. Germline V gives CDR1 DFQATT, CDR2 SNEGSKA (reference sequence). This CDR3 has 18 residues.

V is TRBV10-2 and J is TRBJ2-1; a weak D match, TRBD1 (6 bases). Trimming took 4 bases from V and 4 from J, leaving 17 bases between them. The CDR3 spans 16 residues. Germline CDR1 WSHSY, CDR2 SAAADI. DNA for the CDR3: TGCGCCAGCAGTGGGCCGGCAGGGGAGTCATACAATGAGCAGTTCTTC. It specifies CASSGPAGESYNEQFF.

This clonotype was seen repeatedly, ten times or more. The chain couples TRBV11-2 to TRBJ2-1, with 7 nucleotides matching TRBD2. CDR1 and CDR2 (germline): SGHAT, FQNNGV. The CDR3 is 15 residues long. V lost 5 bases and J lost 4; bases outside the gene matches: 8. The CDR3 nucleotides read TGTGCCAGCAGCCGCAGCGGGGCCCCATACAATGAGCAGTTCTTC. This sequence encodes CASSRSGAPYNEQFF.

The V call is TRBV20-1, the J call TRBJ2-3; 11 bases match TRBD2. The CDR3 is made up of 15 amino acids. V shed 4 bases, J shed 3 bases, and the junction held 6 bases outside the gene matches. Germline V gives CDR1 DFQATT, CDR2 SNEGSKA (reference sequence). CDR3 region: CSATKTSGNTDTQYF. The CDR3 bases are TGCAGTGCTACGAAGACTAGCGGGAATACAGATACGCAGTATTTT.

There are a few counts of this clonotype. The rearrangement joins TRBV11-2 to TRBJ1-3; D ambiguous. CDR3 length: 12 residues. Looked up from germline, CDR1 is SGHAT and CDR2 is FQNNGV. The germline V and J ends were trimmed by 4 bases and 7 bases, with 8 bases remaining between them. CDR3 loop: CASSSLRNTIYF. As DNA, the CDR3 is TGTGCCAGCAGCTCATTAAGGAACACCATATATTTT.

By sample fraction, this clonotype is medium-sized. The chain uses TRBV15 and TRBJ1-1; possible D gene TRBD1, 5 bases. Deletions cut 0 bases from V and 5 bases from J, with 10 bases between. Germline V CDR1 and CDR2: LNHNV, YYDKDF (reference sequence). The CDR3 runs to 14 residues. As DNA, the CDR3 is TGTGCCACCAGCAGAGATATGGGGGGAACTGAAGCTTTCTTT. It is translated as CATSRDMGGTEAFF.

This clonotype was recorded at least ten times. V gene TRBV6-4 combines with J gene TRBJ2-2; D is perhaps TRBD1 or TRBD2 (5 bases each). V shed 4 bases and J shed 4 bases, with 10 bases lying between them. Germline CDR1 MRHNA, CDR2 SNTAGT. The CDR3 loop spans 14 amino acids. The CDR3 here is CASSGTGPTGELFF. CDR3 bases: TGTGCCAGCAGTGGAACGGGACCCACCGGGGAGCTGTTTTTT.

This clonotype was observed at least ten times. V is TRBV4-2 and J is TRBJ1-6, with a possible D match to TRBD1 (6 bases). The V end was cut by 0 bases, the J end by 8 bases, with 11 bases between. CDR1 and CDR2 (germline): LGHNA, YNFKEQ. The length of the CDR3 is 15 residues. The CDR3 coding sequence is TGTGCCAGCAGCCAAGAACGGGCAGGGGATTCACCCCTCCACTTT. It yields the protein CASSQERAGDSPLHF.

This clonotype was observed at least ten times. The CDR3 loop reads CSAPRSGRMKTDTQYF. The CDR3 DNA reads as TGCAGTGCTCCACGTAGCGGGAGGATGAAGACAGATACGCAGTATTTT. The chain recombines TRBV20-1 with TRBJ2-3; 10 nucleotides match TRBD2. This CDR3 contains 16 residues. CDR1 is DFQATT, CDR2 SNEGSKA, per germline (reference sequence). Unmatched junction bases numbered 11, after V lost 5 bases and J lost 3 bases.

The genes are TRBV19 and TRBJ2-3, with 7 bases lining up with TRBD1. Germline V gene data show CDR1 as LNHDA and CDR2 as SQIVND (reference sequence). The V segment lost 4 bases and the J segment 1 base; nucleotides outside the gene matches: 5. The CDR3 is 15 amino acids. CDR3 loop: CASSTGGSGTDTQYF. CDR3 DNA: TGTGCCAGTAGTACAGGGGGATCTGGCACAGATACGCAGTATTTT.